The 32 T cell receptor beta chains presented below share a single source sample, sequenced in a study of response to subunit inactivated influenza vaccine. TCRdb re-called the RT-PCR reads through MiXCR, storing one row per CDR3 protein. Of about 300,000 distinct CDR3 sequences in the sample, around a fifth were seen once. This material consisted of PBMCs from blood, taken 21 months after vaccination. These TCRs come from a man between 50 and 69 years old who received an inactivated influenza vaccine.

The chain links TRBV7-6 to TRBJ2-7, with TRBD2 as a possible D gene (6 bases). CDR1 is SGHVS and CDR2 is FNYEAQ in the germline V gene. The V gene lost 3 bases and the J gene lost 4 bases, with 10 bases spanning the gap. This CDR3 comprises 13 residues. CDR3 bases: TGTGCCAGCAGCTTCGTGGGGGGTTACGAGCAGTACTTC. Its protein is CASSFVGGYEQYF.

The V gene is TRBV20-1, the J gene TRBJ2-3; D is possibly TRBD2 (6 bases). Germline V gives CDR1 DFQATT, CDR2 SNEGSKA (reference sequence). This CDR3 has 15 amino acids. V was cut by 3 bases and J by 0 bases, with 13 bases left in between. The CDR3 loop is CSASPGLTSTDTQYF. DNA of the CDR3: TGCAGTGCTAGCCCGGGACTGACAAGCACAGATACGCAGTATTTT.

V gene TRBV11-2 combines with J gene TRBJ1-2, with D tentatively TRBD1 (6 bases). With 4 bases removed from V and 0 bases from J, the gap between germline ends came to 18 bases. Germline-derived CDR1 and CDR2 are SGHAT and FQNNGV. The CDR3 loop spans 17 amino acids. The CDR3 is CASSSIKDRGANYGYTF. In nucleotides, the CDR3 is TGTGCCAGCAGCTCCATCAAGGACAGAGGAGCTAACTATGGCTACACCTTC.

This clonotype was counted at least ten times. V usage is TRBV7-6 and J usage is TRBJ1-3; 9 bases agree with TRBD1. The CDR3 totals 15 residues. The germline gives CDR1 SGHVS, CDR2 FNYEAQ. V shed 5 bases and J 1 base; nucleotides not matched to a gene: 3. CDR3: CASSPGTGSGNTIYF. The DNA of the CDR3 is TGTGCCAGCAGCCCCGGGACAGGGTCTGGAAACACCATATATTTT.

In its sample, this clonotype was seen many times. The chain is built from TRBV5-1 and TRBJ1-4; maybe TRBD1 (5 bases). The CDR3 totals 17 residues. Germline CDR1 reads SGHRS; CDR2 reads YFSETQ. V lost 1 base and J lost 0, with 13 bases in between. The CDR3 DNA sequence: TGCGCCAGCAGCTTGTCCGGGGCAACCGCAACTAATGAAAAACTGTTTTTT. Translating gives CASSLSGATATNEKLFF.

This clonotype came up many times. The chain joins TRBV7-6 to TRBJ2-3; TRBD2 matches 9 bases. Germline V gene sequence: CDR1 SGHVS, CDR2 FNYEAQ. The CDR3 is 15 amino acids. V dropped 5 bases and J dropped 3; count of bases not matched to a gene: 6. CDR3 in DNA: TGTGCCAGCAGCCTGGGACTAGCTAGGACAGATACGCAGTATTTT. It codes for CASSLGLARTDTQYF.

This chain links TRBV5-1 with TRBJ2-1, with D possibly being TRBD1 or TRBD2 (5 bases each). Germline CDR1 and CDR2: SGHRS and YFSETQ. This CDR3 comprises 14 residues. With 2 bases removed from V and 3 bases from J, the gap between germline ends came to 9 bases. The CDR3 DNA reads TGCGCCAGCAGCTTAGGGGAGAACTACAATGAGCAGTTCTTC. It is translated as CASSLGENYNEQFF.

This rearrangement joins TRBV7-9 to TRBJ2-1; the D call may be TRBD1 or TRBD2 (5 bases each). Trimming removed 10 bases from V and 0 bases from J, with 16 bases in between. The CDR3 contains 15 residues. CDR1 and CDR2 (germline): SEHNR, FQNEAQ (reference sequence). The chain's CDR3 is CATHPGRASYNEQFF. DNA for the CDR3: TGTGCCACTCATCCGGGGCGGGCCTCCTACAATGAGCAGTTCTTC.

The CDR3 sequence: CASSTTGGYEQYF. CDR3 nucleotide sequence: TGCGCCAGCAGCACAACAGGGGGCTACGAGCAGTACTTC. V is TRBV4-1 and J is TRBJ2-7; TRBD1 matches 8 bases. With 5 bases clipped from V and 3 bases from J, the junction kept 3 bases outside the gene matches. There are 13 residues in the CDR3. Germline values: CDR1 MGHRA, CDR2 YSYEKL.

The gene calls are TRBV4-3 and TRBJ2-1; D might be TRBD2 (5 bases). Per germline, CDR1 LGHNA and CDR2 YSLEER. The length of the CDR3 is 15 residues. Trimming removed 0 bases from V and 10 bases from J, with 16 bases in between. The CDR3 sequence is CASSQERGSSREQFF. Written as DNA, the CDR3 is TGCGCCAGCAGCCAAGAACGGGGTAGTAGCAGGGAGCAGTTCTTC.

This chain links TRBV5-1 with TRBJ1-1; 9 positions match TRBD1. Germline V gene lookup returns CDR1 SGHRS and CDR2 YFSETQ. V was pared by 0 bases and J by 1 base, with 1 base of the junction left unmatched. This CDR3 is built from 15 residues. The CDR3 DNA sequence: TGCGCCAGCAGCTTGGTGGGACAGGGGAACACTGAAGCTTTCTTT. Encoded protein: CASSLVGQGNTEAFF.

V is TRBV19 and J is TRBJ1-5, with 10 bases identical to TRBD1. The germline CDR1 and CDR2 sequences are LNHDA and SQIVND (reference sequence). V dropped 5 bases and J dropped 2; count of bases not matched to a gene: 6. There are 16 residues in the CDR3. The CDR3 loop reads CASSPRQGARNQPQHF. In DNA form, the CDR3 reads TGTGCCAGTAGTCCTCGACAGGGGGCGCGCAATCAGCCCCAGCATTTT. The full variable domain, with the rest looked up from reference TRBV19 and TRBJ1-5, is DGGITQSPKYLFRKEGQNVTLSCEQNLNHDAMYWYRQDPGQGLRLIYYSQIVNDFQKGDIAEGYSVSREKKESFPLTVTSAQKNPTAFYLCASSPRQGARNQPQHFGDGTRLSIL.

DNA for the CDR3: TGCAGCGTGGCGGGCCCTACGGATGAGCAGTTCTTC. Translation: CSVAGPTDEQFF. This chain connects TRBV29-1 to TRBJ2-1, with TRBD2 as a possible D gene (5 bases). Germline CDR1 SQVTM, CDR2 ANQGSEA. The CDR3 runs to 12 residues. With 6 bases removed from V and 8 bases from J, the gap between germline ends came to 14 bases.

This clonotype occurred a few times. This chain uses TRBV6-5 with TRBJ1-2; D is uncertain. The V gene lost 2 bases and the J gene lost 0 bases, with 16 bases spanning the gap. This CDR3 has 17 residues. Germline V gene lookup returns CDR1 MNHEY and CDR2 SVGAGI. CDR3 DNA: TGTGCCAGCAGTTACCTGGTAGGGCAGCCGACTAACTATGGCTACACCTTC. Protein sequence: CASSYLVGQPTNYGYTF.

The count of this clonotype is one. The chain couples TRBV4-3 to TRBJ2-3, with D hard to call. CDR3 length equals 13 residues. The germline V gene has CDR1 LGHNA and CDR2 YSLEER. Trimming shortened V by 1 base and J by 8 bases, and 10 bases separated the two germline ends. The CDR3 loop reads CASSQGSSGTQYF. The CDR3 DNA follows: TGCGCCAGCAGCCAAGGGTCTAGTGGTACGCAGTATTTT.

In its sample, this clonotype was seen many times. V is TRBV7-9 and J is TRBJ2-7; unclear D gene. CDR3 length: 13 residues. The ends were cut back, 1 base at V and 3 bases at J, with 7 bases in the middle. CDR1 SEHNR and CDR2 FQNEAQ come from the germline V gene (reference sequence). CDR3: CASSLDNNYEQYF. CDR3 DNA sequence: TGTGCCAGCAGCTTAGATAACAACTACGAGCAGTACTTC.

This clonotype came up a few times. This chain joins TRBV20-1 and TRBJ2-5, with TRBD1 as a possible D gene (5 bases). V shed 6 bases and J shed 5 bases, with 10 bases lying between them. Germline CDR1 and CDR2: DFQATT and SNEGSKA (reference sequence). The CDR3 covers 11 residues. The CDR3 reads CSAPNRETQYF. The CDR3 DNA reads TGCAGTGCCCCCAACAGGGAGACCCAGTACTTC.

This clonotype has just a few counts. V gene TRBV21-1 combines with J gene TRBJ2-1; TRBD2 reflects the table's D call only, with no check against the DNA. TRBV21-1 is a pseudogene locus. This CDR3 is 14 amino acids long. CDR3 sequence: CDEGAGVPYNEQFF. The CDR3 coding sequence is TGCGATGAGGGAGCGGGGGTCCCTTACAATGAGCAGTTCTTC.

The V gene is TRBV27, the J gene TRBJ2-7, with D perhaps TRBD2 (6 bases). Trimming left V 0 bases short and J 5 bases short, with 14 bases between. CDR1 MNHEY and CDR2 SMNVEV come from the germline V gene (reference sequence). CDR3 size: 15 residues. The DNA of the CDR3 is TGTGCCAGCAGTTTATCGACCGGGAGTGTGCACGAGCAGTACTTC. Translating gives CASSLSTGSVHEQYF.

This clonotype has at least ten counts. The chain employs TRBV5-1 and TRBJ1-2, with D maybe TRBD1 (5 bases). CDR1 is SGHRS, CDR2 YFSETQ, per germline. The ends were cut back, 2 bases at V and 4 bases at J, with 9 bases in the middle. This CDR3 has 13 residues. This CDR3 is CASSFGQGYGYTF. The CDR3 nucleotides read TGCGCCAGCAGCTTCGGCCAGGGCTATGGCTACACCTTC.

V usage is TRBV5-4 and J usage is TRBJ1-2; TRBD1 might be the D (6 bases). The CDR3 totals 14 residues. V shed 1 base and J shed 3 bases, with 10 bases lying between them. Germline V gene data show CDR1 as SGHNT and CDR2 as YYREEE (reference sequence). CDR3 loop: CASSLNAGDYGYTF. As DNA, the CDR3 is TGTGCCAGCAGCTTGAACGCAGGGGACTATGGCTACACCTTC.

This clonotype has a handful of counts. The chain has TRBV20-1 and TRBJ1-1; 7 positions agree with TRBD1. CDR3 length equals 15 residues. V trimming: 4 bases; J trimming: 2 bases; junction bases outside the gene matches: 10. CDR1 is DFQATT, CDR2 SNEGSKA, per germline (reference sequence). CDR3 sequence (DNA): TGCAGTGCTACCCGACCGGGACAGCCCAACACTGAAGCTTTCTTT. It translates to CSATRPGQPNTEAFF.

The genes are TRBV19 and TRBJ1-1; D is unresolved. CDR3 size: 14 residues. Germline assignment: CDR1 LNHDA and CDR2 SQIVND (reference sequence). Trimming removed 0 bases at V and 1 base at J, with 6 bases between. CDR3 in amino acids: CASSIDNRNTEAFF. DNA for the CDR3: TGTGCCAGTAGTATAGATAACCGGAACACTGAAGCTTTCTTT.

V usage is TRBV4-3 and J usage is TRBJ1-6; 12 bases align to TRBD1. After removal of 4 bases from V and 12 bases from J, the junction contained 4 bases not matched to a gene. Germline V gene sequence: CDR1 LGHNA, CDR2 YSLEER. The CDR3 has 14 amino acids. DNA of the CDR3: TGCGCCAGCAGCCCCGGGACAGGGGGCATACCCCTCCACTTT. This gives the protein CASSPGTGGIPLHF.

This clonotype was counted a few times. This chain links TRBV4-1 with TRBJ2-4; 8 bases agree with TRBD2. CDR3 size: 17 residues. From germline, CDR1 is MGHRA and CDR2 YSYEKL. The junction had 7 bases not matched to a gene; V was cut back by 1 base and J by 2 bases. The DNA of the CDR3 is TGCGCCAGCAGCCAAGTTGGGGTAGCGGGATCCAAAAACATTCAGTACTTC. This translates into CASSQVGVAGSKNIQYF.

This clonotype was counted between two and nine times. This sequence joins TRBV27 and TRBJ1-2; D not certain. The CDR3 consists of 16 residues. Per the germline V gene, CDR1 is MNHEY and CDR2 is SMNVEV (reference sequence). Trimming left V 6 bases short and J 8 bases short, with 25 bases between. CDR3 in amino acids: CASRASAGGLYRGYTF. The DNA for the CDR3 is TGTGCCAGCAGAGCCTCAGCCGGCGGGCTCTATAGAGGCTACACCTTC.

This clonotype showed up just a few times. V usage is TRBV10-2 and J usage is TRBJ1-2; D ambiguous. The CDR3 sequence is 13 residues long. The V gene lost 8 bases and the J gene lost 5 bases, with 15 bases spanning the gap. Per the germline V gene, CDR1 is WSHSY and CDR2 is SAAADI. The CDR3 DNA is TGCGCCAGCGACGGTGGCTCTTTGTATGGCTACACCTTC. Amino acid sequence: CASDGGSLYGYTF.

The chain is built from TRBV5-1 and TRBJ1-5, with 9 bases matching TRBD1. The CDR3 runs 16 residues. V dropped 2 bases and J dropped 5; count of bases not matched to a gene: 8. Germline CDR1 is SGHRS and CDR2 is YFSETQ. The CDR3 here is CASSLRGDRVHQPQHF. CDR3 coding DNA: TGCGCCAGCAGCTTAAGGGGGGACAGGGTCCATCAGCCCCAGCATTTT. The full variable domain, rest sourced from reference TRBV5-1 and TRBJ1-5, is KAGVTQTPRYLIKTRGQQVTLSCSPISGHRSVSWYQQTPGQGLQFLFEYFSETQRNKGNFPGRFSGRQFSNSRSEMNVSTLELGDSALYLCASSLRGDRVHQPQHFGDGTRLSIL.

This clonotype was observed a few times. The V call is TRBV10-3, the J call TRBJ1-4, with 8 nucleotides matching TRBD1. The CDR3 has 13 residues. Germline CDR1 ENHRY, CDR2 SYGVKD. The V gene end was trimmed by 8 bases and the J gene end by 8 bases; junction bases not matched to a gene: 7. CDR3 in amino acids: CAISGGFGEKLFF. The CDR3 DNA follows: TGTGCCATCTCAGGGGGCTTTGGGGAAAAACTGTTTTTT.

V gene TRBV20-1 combines with J gene TRBJ2-1, with 8 bases that match TRBD1. Per germline, CDR1 DFQATT and CDR2 SNEGSKA (reference sequence). The junction had 16 bases not matched to a gene; V was cut back by 3 bases and J by 9 bases. The CDR3 is 16 residues long. The CDR3: CSARLLSRGQDSEQFF. As DNA, the CDR3 is TGCAGTGCTAGGCTTTTGTCCAGGGGGCAGGATAGTGAGCAGTTCTTC.

This clonotype turned up a few times. The gene calls are TRBV6-1 and TRBJ1-5; TRBD1 might be the D (5 bases). V lost 2 bases and J lost 2, with 10 bases in between. The CDR3 has 15 amino acids. Germline V gene lookup returns CDR1 MNHNS and CDR2 SASEGT. The CDR3: CASSESWGGNQPQHF. In DNA, the CDR3 is TGTGCCAGCAGTGAAAGCTGGGGGGGCAATCAGCCCCAGCATTTT.

This rearrangement joins TRBV28 to TRBJ1-3, with 8 nucleotides matching TRBD1. The length of the CDR3 is 15 residues. Germline V lookup: CDR1 MDHEN, CDR2 SYDVKM. V shed 5 bases, J shed 4 bases, and the junction held 7 bases outside the gene matches. In DNA form, the CDR3 reads TGTGCCAGCAGTATCAGGGGGCGCCCCGGAAACACCATATATTTT. It encodes CASSIRGRPGNTIYF.